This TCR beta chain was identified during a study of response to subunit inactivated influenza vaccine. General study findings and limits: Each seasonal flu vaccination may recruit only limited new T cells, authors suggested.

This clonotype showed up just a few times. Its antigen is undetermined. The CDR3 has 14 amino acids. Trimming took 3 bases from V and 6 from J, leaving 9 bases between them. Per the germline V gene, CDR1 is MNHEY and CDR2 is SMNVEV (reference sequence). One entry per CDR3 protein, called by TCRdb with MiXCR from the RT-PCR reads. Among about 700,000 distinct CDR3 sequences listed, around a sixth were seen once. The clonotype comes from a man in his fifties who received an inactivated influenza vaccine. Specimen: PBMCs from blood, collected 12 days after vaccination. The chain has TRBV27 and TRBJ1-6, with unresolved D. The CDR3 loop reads CASSFELINSPLHF. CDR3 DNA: TGTGCCAGCAGTTTTGAACTGATTAATTCACCCCTCCACTTT.